This section outlines one TCR beta chain sequence together with its context. What it binds is not known. The data originate from a study of blood T cells in healthy people across ages. A J-beta primer mix and a sample-barcoded 5' primer were used in a second PCR of about 7 to 12 cycles. A template-switch adaptor containing 12 random nucleotides labeled each cDNA molecule. In TCRdb, the 5' RACE reads were re-called with MiXCR into one record per CDR3 protein. There are 1.5 million to 2 million distinct CDR3 sequences in the sample; roughly two fifths occur only once, and around 23% lies in the top ten. V shed 5 bases and J 7 bases; nucleotides not matched to a gene: 22. Germline V gene sequence: CDR1 SGHTA, CDR2 FQGNSA. The CDR3 has 18 amino acids. General observations from the study: TCR beta diversity was tightly associated with the proportion of naive T cells.

The chain recombines TRBV7-2 with TRBJ2-7, with 8 bases fitting TRBD1. The receptor was isolated from a human donor in good health. Material for sequencing was blood. The CDR3 DNA reads TGTGCCAGCAGCAAACTCGGGCGCCAAGGACAGGGCTTGGGGGAGCAGTACTTC. It translates to CASSKLGRQGQGLGEQYF.